These 11 T cell receptor beta chains originate from one sample sequenced in a study of blood T cells in healthy people across ages (dated by TCRdb to the mid-2010s). Library construction relied on 5' RACE. The sequencer was an Illumina HiSeq 2500. The second PCR ran for about 6 to 12 cycles and used a J-beta primer mix along with a sample-barcoded 5' primer. The public reads were quality trimmed at Q25 with fastp and then assembled into clones with MiXCR by TCRdb, keeping productive beta chains. Identical CDR3 protein sequences are pooled into one entry, listed with their most common genes and DNA. A total of roughly 700,000 distinct CDR3 sequences appear in this sample, over 45% of them only once. Under 35% of the sample belongs to the ten largest clones. The sample comprised blood. The receptors were sampled from a woman in her fifties or sixties in good health.

The chain employs TRBV20-1 and TRBJ2-3, with 7 bases aligning to TRBD1. The CDR3 covers 15 residues. Unmatched junction bases numbered 8, after V lost 5 bases and J lost 0 bases. Germline loops: CDR1 DFQATT, CDR2 SNEGSKA (reference sequence). The CDR3 spells CSAGTGATSTDTQYF. CDR3 sequence (DNA): TGCAGTGCTGGTACAGGGGCGACTAGCACAGATACGCAGTATTTT.

This chain connects TRBV30 to TRBJ1-1, with TRBD1 matching over 7 bases. Germline CDR1 is GTSNPN and CDR2 is SVGIG (reference sequence). This CDR3 has 14 amino acids. V lost 3 bases to trimming and J lost 0 bases; unmatched junction nucleotides: 4. CDR3 residues: CAWSATGLNTEAFF. DNA of the CDR3: TGTGCCTGGAGCGCGACAGGGTTGAACACTGAAGCTTTCTTT.

The chain links TRBV12-3 or TRBV12-4 to TRBJ2-4; TRBD2 matches at 12 bases. The V segment lost 5 bases and the J segment 1 base; nucleotides outside the gene matches: 3. The CDR3 contains 16 residues. In nucleotides, the CDR3 is TGTGCCAGCAGTAACCTAGCGGGAGGGGCCAAAAACATTCAGTACTTC. Translated, it gives CASSNLAGGAKNIQYF.

This clonotype was recorded a few times. V and J are TRBV29-1 and TRBJ2-4; 7 bases fit TRBD1. The germline CDR1 and CDR2 sequences are SQVTM and ANQGSEA. This CDR3 has 13 residues. Trimming removed 3 bases from V and 4 bases from J; junction bases left unmatched: 3. CDR3 DNA sequence: TGCAGCGTTGAGGGGACAGTAAAAAACATTCAGTACTTC. Protein: CSVEGTVKNIQYF.

Regarding this clonotype: At one end the junction does not follow the germline gene, possibly because of a read error. The V and J genes are TRBV7-8 and TRBJ2-4; D gene ambiguous. Germline V gene data show CDR1 as SGHVS and CDR2 as FQNEAQ. The CDR3 has 16 residues. The CDR3 DNA reads TGTGCCAGCAGCTTAACGATAGGCGAGGTCAAAATCATTCAGTACTTC. Amino acids: CASSLTIGEVKIIQYF.

This chain uses TRBV2 with TRBJ1-2; 7 positions match TRBD1. The CDR3 runs to 16 residues. CDR1 and CDR2 from the germline V gene are SNHLY and FYNNEI. V dropped 0 bases and J dropped 0; count of bases not matched to a gene: 4. The CDR3 DNA follows: TGTGCCAGCAGTGAAGCGAGGACAGGTGCTAACTATGGCTACACCTTC. It is translated as CASSEARTGANYGYTF.

This clonotype was detected many times. The chain carries TRBV28 and TRBJ2-5; D uncertain. The CDR3 totals 12 residues. Looked up from germline, CDR1 is MDHEN and CDR2 is SYDVKM. V lost 1 base and J lost 11, with 11 bases in between. CDR3 in amino acids: CASSLSHNEQYF. In DNA, the CDR3 is TGTGCCAGCAGTTTATCCCACAATGAGCAGTACTTC.

There are a few counts of this clonotype. The chain recombines TRBV6-5 with TRBJ2-1; TRBD2 matches at 15 bases. Germline assignment: CDR1 MNHEY and CDR2 SVGAGI. Losses at the gene ends were 4 bases for V and 4 bases for J; bases not matched to a gene: 11. This CDR3 has 19 residues. CDR3 sequence: CASSSHLGTSGRKYNEQFF. CDR3 nucleotide sequence: TGTGCCAGCAGTTCGCACCTCGGGACTAGCGGGAGGAAATACAATGAGCAGTTCTTC.

Details on this clonotype: This sequence may be a read error, since a much larger clone differs from it by one base. The genes are TRBV7-2 and TRBJ2-6; no definite D call. CDR1 SGHTA and CDR2 FQGNSA come from the germline V gene. V dropped 2 bases and J dropped 1 base, with 3 bases sitting between them. This CDR3 contains 14 residues. The CDR3 here is CTSSLRSGANVLTF. CDR3 in DNA: TGTACCAGCAGCTTACGTTCTGGGGCCAACGTCCTGACTTTC.

The table lists this clonotype with a count of one. This rearrangement joins TRBV21-1 to TRBJ1-6. TRBV21-1 corresponds to a pseudogene. The CDR3 spans 15 residues. DNA for the CDR3: TGTGCCAGCAGCAGGACCAGGGGCGAGGGTTCACCCCTCCACTTT. It specifies CASSRTRGEGSPLHF.

The CDR3 sequence is CSASSGAGAYNEQFF. The CDR3 DNA reads TGCAGTGCGTCTTCAGGGGCAGGGGCCTACAATGAGCAGTTCTTC. V gene TRBV20-1 combines with J gene TRBJ2-1; tentative D call: TRBD1 (6 bases). The CDR3 covers 15 residues. Germline values: CDR1 DFQATT, CDR2 SNEGSKA (reference sequence). V lost 6 bases to trimming and J lost 2 bases, with 17 bases between them.